The sequence of this T cell receptor (beta chain) was determined in a study of T-cell reconstitution after alpha-beta-depleted transplantation in children. Unique molecular identifiers were used to barcode this TCRbeta library. Each CDR3 protein gets one entry after TCRdb re-called the PCR reads with MiXCR. The sample gives roughly 220,000 distinct CDR3 sequences, approximately 9.9% of which show up once; about 5.4% is in the top ten. The CDR3 is 13 residues long. The ends were cut back, 1 base at V and 8 bases at J, with 8 bases in the middle. Per germline, CDR1 MGHRA and CDR2 YSYEKL. The clonotype comes from a human donor who donated a stem cell graft to a child with SCID. This rearrangement joins TRBV4-1 to TRBJ1-4; tentatively, D is TRBD1 (5 bases). The sample in question was PBMCs from the stem cell graft donor, obtained from the stem cell graft. The CDR3 is CASSQARGEKLFF. CDR3 bases: TGCGCCAGCAGCCAAGCCCGGGGGGAAAAACTGTTTTTT.